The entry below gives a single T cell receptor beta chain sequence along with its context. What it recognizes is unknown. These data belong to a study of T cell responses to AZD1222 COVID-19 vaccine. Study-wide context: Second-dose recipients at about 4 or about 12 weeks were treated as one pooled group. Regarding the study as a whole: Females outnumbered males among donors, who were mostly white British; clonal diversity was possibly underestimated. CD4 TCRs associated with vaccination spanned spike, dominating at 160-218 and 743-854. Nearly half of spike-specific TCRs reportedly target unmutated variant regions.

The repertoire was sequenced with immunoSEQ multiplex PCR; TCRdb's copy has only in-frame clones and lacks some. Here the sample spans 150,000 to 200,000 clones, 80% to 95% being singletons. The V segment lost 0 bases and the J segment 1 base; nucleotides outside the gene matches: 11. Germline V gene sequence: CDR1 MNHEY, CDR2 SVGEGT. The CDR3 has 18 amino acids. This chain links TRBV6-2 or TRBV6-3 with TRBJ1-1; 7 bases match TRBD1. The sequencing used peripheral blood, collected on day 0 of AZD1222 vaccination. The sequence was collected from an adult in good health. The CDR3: CASSYSRQRGLGNTEAFF. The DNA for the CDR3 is TGTGCCAGCAGTTACTCGAGACAGAGGGGGCTTGGGAACACTGAAGCTTTCTTT.